This TCR beta chain comes out of a study of T cell responses to AZD1222 COVID-19 vaccine. Findings and limits, study-wide: CD4 TCRs associated with vaccination spanned spike, dominating at 160-218 and 743-854. All repertoire sampling was performed exclusively after the peak T cell response. White British ancestry dominated among donors, who included more females, and clonal diversity was possibly underestimated. Nearly half of spike-specific TCRs reportedly go after variant regions that carry no mutations.

In regard to this clone: What it binds is not known.

Sequencing was performed with immunoSEQ multiplex PCR; in TCRdb, only in-frame clones are kept and a portion is missing. The repertoire holds about 130,000 clones, with around 90% as singletons. Germline values: CDR1 SGHDT, CDR2 YYEEEE. This CDR3 is 17 amino acids long. V was cut by 3 bases and J by 4 bases, with 22 bases left in between. The chain couples TRBV5-6 to TRBJ1-2; D not resolved. The sample in question was peripheral blood, obtained 28 days after the second AZD1222 dose. This clonotype was obtained from an adult who received the AZD1222 COVID-19 vaccine. The CDR3 protein is CASSSPGDLQYFYGYTF. In nucleotides, the CDR3 is TGTGCCAGCAGCTCCCCGGGAGACCTTCAATATTTCTATGGCTACACCTTC.